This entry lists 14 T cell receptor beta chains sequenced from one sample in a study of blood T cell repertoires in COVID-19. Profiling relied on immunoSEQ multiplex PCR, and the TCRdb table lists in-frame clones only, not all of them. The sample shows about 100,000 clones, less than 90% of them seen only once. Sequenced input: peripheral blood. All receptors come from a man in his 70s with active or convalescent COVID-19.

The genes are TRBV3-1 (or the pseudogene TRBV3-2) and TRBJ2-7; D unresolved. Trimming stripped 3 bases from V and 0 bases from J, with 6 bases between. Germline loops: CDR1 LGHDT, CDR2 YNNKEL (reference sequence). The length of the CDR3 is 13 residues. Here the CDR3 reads CASSHSVSYEQYF. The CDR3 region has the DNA TGTGCCAGCAGCCACTCAGTCTCCTACGAGCAGTACTTC.

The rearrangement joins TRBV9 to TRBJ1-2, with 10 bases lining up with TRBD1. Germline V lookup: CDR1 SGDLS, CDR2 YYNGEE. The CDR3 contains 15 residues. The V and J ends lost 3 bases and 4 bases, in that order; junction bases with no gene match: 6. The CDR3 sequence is CASSAGQGGPYGYTF. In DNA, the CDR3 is TGTGCCAGCAGCGCAGGACAGGGGGGACCCTATGGCTACACCTTC.

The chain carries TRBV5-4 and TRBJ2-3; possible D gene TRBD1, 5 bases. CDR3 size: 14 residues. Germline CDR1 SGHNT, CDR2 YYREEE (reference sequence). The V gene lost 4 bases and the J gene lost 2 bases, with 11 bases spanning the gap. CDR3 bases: TGTGCCAGCAGCCCTTCAGGGCTCACAGATACGCAGTATTTT. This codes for CASSPSGLTDTQYF.

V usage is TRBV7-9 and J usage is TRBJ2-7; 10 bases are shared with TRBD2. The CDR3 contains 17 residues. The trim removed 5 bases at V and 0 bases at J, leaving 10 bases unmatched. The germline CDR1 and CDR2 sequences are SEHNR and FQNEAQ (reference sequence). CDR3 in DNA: TGTGCCAGCAGCCCAGCGGGGGGGTGGATAAGCTCCTACGAGCAGTACTTC. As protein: CASSPAGGWISSYEQYF.

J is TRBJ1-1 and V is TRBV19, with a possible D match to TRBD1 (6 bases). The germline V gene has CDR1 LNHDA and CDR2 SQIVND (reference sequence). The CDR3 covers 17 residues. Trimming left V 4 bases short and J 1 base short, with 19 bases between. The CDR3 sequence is CASSKGGTGIANTEAFF. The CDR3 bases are TGTGCCAGTAGTAAAGGGGGTACCGGGATCGCGAACACTGAAGCTTTCTTT.

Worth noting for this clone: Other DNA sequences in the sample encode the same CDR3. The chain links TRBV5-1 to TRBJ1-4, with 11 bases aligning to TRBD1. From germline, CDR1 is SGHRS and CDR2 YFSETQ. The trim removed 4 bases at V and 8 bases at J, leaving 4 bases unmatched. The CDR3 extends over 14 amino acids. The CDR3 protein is CASSVGTGGEKLFF. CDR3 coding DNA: TGCGCCAGCAGCGTCGGGACAGGGGGAGAAAAACTGTTTTTT.

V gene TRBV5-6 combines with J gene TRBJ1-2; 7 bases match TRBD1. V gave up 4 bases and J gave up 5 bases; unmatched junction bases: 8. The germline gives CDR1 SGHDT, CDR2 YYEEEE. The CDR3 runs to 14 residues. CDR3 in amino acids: CASSRDRDGYGYTF. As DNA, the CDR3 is TGTGCCAGCAGCCGGGACAGAGACGGATATGGCTACACCTTC.

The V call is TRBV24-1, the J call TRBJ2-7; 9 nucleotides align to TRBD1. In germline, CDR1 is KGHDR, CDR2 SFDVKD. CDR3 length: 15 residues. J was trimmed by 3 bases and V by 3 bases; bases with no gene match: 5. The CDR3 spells CATSDETGGNYEQYF. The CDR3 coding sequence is TGTGCCACCAGTGATGAGACAGGGGGGAACTACGAGCAGTACTTC.

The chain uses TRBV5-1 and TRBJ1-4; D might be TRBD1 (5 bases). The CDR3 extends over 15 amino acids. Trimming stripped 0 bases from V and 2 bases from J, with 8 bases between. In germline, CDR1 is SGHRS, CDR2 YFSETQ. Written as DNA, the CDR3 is TGCGCCAGCAGCTTGGGGGGCGGCACTAATGAAAAACTGTTTTTT. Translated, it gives CASSLGGGTNEKLFF.

CDR3 residues: CASSLDSAYGYTF. The CDR3, as DNA: TGTGCCAGCAGCCTTGACTCAGCCTATGGCTACACCTTC. The chain carries TRBV9 and TRBJ1-2; no clear D gene. Germline V CDR1 and CDR2: SGDLS, YYNGEE. The CDR3 spans 13 residues. Trimming removed 4 bases at V and 4 bases at J, with 11 bases between.

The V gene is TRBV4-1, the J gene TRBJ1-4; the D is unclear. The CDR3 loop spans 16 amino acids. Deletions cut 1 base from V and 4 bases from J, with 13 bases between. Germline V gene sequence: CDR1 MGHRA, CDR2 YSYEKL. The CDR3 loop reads CASSQASDRLNEKLFF. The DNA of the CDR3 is TGCGCCAGCAGCCAAGCCTCCGATAGACTTAATGAAAAACTGTTTTTT.

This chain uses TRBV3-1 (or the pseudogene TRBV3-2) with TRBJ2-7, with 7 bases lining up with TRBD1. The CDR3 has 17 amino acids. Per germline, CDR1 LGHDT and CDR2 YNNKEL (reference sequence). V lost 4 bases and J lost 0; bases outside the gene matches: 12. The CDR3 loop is CASSRKYRGPSSYEQYF. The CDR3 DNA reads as TGTGCCAGCAGCCGAAAGTACAGGGGTCCTAGCTCCTACGAGCAGTACTTC.

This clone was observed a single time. The CDR3, as DNA: TGTGCCAGCAGCGTAGGCCTGGCGGGGGGCCAATACGAGCAGTACTTC. This sequence encodes CASSVGLAGGQYEQYF. The chain recombines TRBV9 with TRBJ2-7, with TRBD2 matching over 8 bases. The V gene's germline CDR1 is SGDLS and CDR2 YYNGEE. This CDR3 is built from 16 residues. Trimming at V came to 0 bases and at J to 4 bases, leaving 9 bases not matched to a gene.

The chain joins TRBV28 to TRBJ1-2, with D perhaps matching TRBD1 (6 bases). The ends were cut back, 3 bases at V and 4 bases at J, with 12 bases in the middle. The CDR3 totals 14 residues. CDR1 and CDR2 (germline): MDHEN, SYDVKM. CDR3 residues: CASSFRGGVYGYTF. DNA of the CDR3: TGTGCCAGCAGTTTTCGAGGGGGTGTCTATGGCTACACCTTC.